This passage covers 18 T cell receptor beta chains from one sample sequenced in a study of CD8 T cell repertoires and HIV-1 epitope variants. Measured with immunoSEQ multiplex PCR; TCRdb has only the in-frame clones, and not every one. The sample has tens of thousands of clones; roughly 80% are singletons. The sequenced sample consisted of uncultured baseline CD8+ T cells from peripheral blood mononuclear cells (PBMCs). The receptor set was obtained from a male donor with HIV.

This clone was picked up one time. The chain employs TRBV2 and TRBJ2-1; TRBD2 agrees at 8 bases. Unmatched junction bases numbered 3, after V lost 5 bases and J lost 0 bases. The V gene's germline CDR1 is SNHLY and CDR2 FYNNEI. The CDR3 loop spans 15 amino acids. CDR3 coding DNA: TGTGCCAGCAGTACCAGCGGGAGCTCCTACAATGAGCAGTTCTTC. This encodes CASSTSGSSYNEQFF.

The V gene is TRBV7-8, the J gene TRBJ2-2, with D possibly TRBD1 on 6 matching bases. V lost 5 bases, J lost 6 bases, and 13 bases lay in between. Germline V gives CDR1 SGHVS, CDR2 FQNEAQ. The CDR3 loop spans 14 amino acids. The CDR3 region is CASSLLEGAGELFF. Here the CDR3 DNA reads TGTGCCAGCAGCCTACTTGAGGGGGCCGGGGAGCTGTTTTTT.

This clone was detected once. The CDR3 region is CASSIVPDRSPLHF. The CDR3 coding sequence is TGTGCCAGTAGTATAGTTCCGGATAGGTCACCCCTCCACTTT. This chain uses TRBV19 with TRBJ1-6, with D uncertain. This CDR3 has 14 residues. The V gene lost 1 base and the J gene lost 10 bases, with 11 bases spanning the gap. CDR1 is LNHDA and CDR2 is SQIVND in the germline V gene (reference sequence).

The chain joins TRBV14 to TRBJ1-5, with 9 bases fitting TRBD1. Unmatched junction bases numbered 4, after V lost 1 base and J lost 6 bases. Germline CDR1 reads SGHDN; CDR2 reads FVKESK. CDR3 length: 15 amino acids. CDR3 amino acids: CASSQGGQGGQPQHF. Written as DNA, the CDR3 is TGTGCCAGCAGCCAAGGGGGACAGGGTGGTCAGCCCCAGCATTTT. The entire variable domain, with the rest obtained from reference TRBV14 and TRBJ1-5, is as follows: EAGVTQFPSHSVIEKGQTVTLRCDPISGHDNLYWYRRVMGKEIKFLLHFVKESKQDESGMPNNRFLAERTGGTYSTLKVQPAELEDSGVYFCASSQGGQGGQPQHFGDGTRLSIL.

The chain is built from TRBV5-4 and TRBJ1-4; D uncertain. The CDR3 is made up of 14 amino acids. CDR1 SGHNT and CDR2 YYREEE come from the germline V gene (reference sequence). Trimming left V 4 bases short and J 8 bases short, with 15 bases between. The DNA of the CDR3 is TGTGCCAGCAGCCCGGACGTACGTGGAGAAAAACTGTTTTTT. This gives the protein CASSPDVRGEKLFF. Combining the CDR3 with reference TRBV5-4 and TRBJ1-4 gives the whole variable domain ETGVTQSPTHLIKTRGQQVTLRCSSQSGHNTVSWYQQALGQGPQFIFQYYREEENGRGNFPPRFSGLQFPNYSSELNVNALELDDSALYLCASSPDVRGEKLFFGSGTQLSVL.

The V gene is TRBV19, the J gene TRBJ2-7; TRBD1 agrees at 12 bases. This CDR3 region has 14 residues. J gave up 4 bases and V 3 bases, and 1 base lay outside the gene matches. Germline CDR1 reads LNHDA; CDR2 reads SQIVND (reference sequence). The CDR3 sequence: CASSMGQGAYEQYF. CDR3 DNA: TGTGCCAGTAGTATGGGACAGGGGGCTTACGAGCAGTACTTC.

The rearrangement joins TRBV5-1 to TRBJ2-5, with D hard to call. Trimming removed 2 bases at V and 0 bases at J, with 11 bases between. Germline V lookup: CDR1 SGHRS, CDR2 YFSETQ. The CDR3 covers 15 residues. The CDR3 region is CASSFWISDQETQYF. In nucleotides, the CDR3 is TGCGCCAGCAGCTTTTGGATCAGCGACCAAGAGACCCAGTACTTC.

The genes are TRBV9 and TRBJ2-4; D perhaps matches TRBD1 (6 bases). Looked up from germline, CDR1 is SGDLS and CDR2 is YYNGEE. CDR3 length equals 17 residues. Trimming stripped 0 bases from V and 0 bases from J, with 13 bases between. The CDR3 loop reads CASSVDGDTGAKNIQYF. CDR3 DNA: TGTGCCAGCAGCGTAGACGGGGACACGGGAGCCAAAAACATTCAGTACTTC.

The V gene is TRBV6-5, the J gene TRBJ2-5; 11 bases map to TRBD1. The germline V gene has CDR1 MNHEY and CDR2 SVGAGI. The V gene end was trimmed by 0 bases and the J gene end by 3 bases; junction bases not matched to a gene: 0. This CDR3 contains 15 residues. The CDR3 spells CASSYSGQGEETQYF. The DNA of the CDR3 is TGTGCCAGCAGTTACTCGGGACAGGGGGAAGAGACCCAGTACTTC.

In this sample, this clone turned up once. The CDR3, as DNA: TGTGCCAGCTCACCACCGAACAGGGGTGGAAACACCATATATTTT. Translating gives CASSPPNRGGNTIYF. The chain combines TRBV18 with TRBJ1-3, with 7 bases fitting TRBD1. Germline CDR1 and CDR2: KGHSH and LQKENI. The CDR3 runs to 15 residues. V lost 0 bases to trimming and J lost 3 bases; unmatched junction nucleotides: 2.

V and J are TRBV18 and TRBJ2-1; 8 bases are a match to TRBD1. Germline assignment: CDR1 KGHSH and CDR2 LQKENI. The J segment lost 5 bases and the V segment lost 3 bases, leaving 9 bases of the junction unmatched. This CDR3 spans 16 amino acids. The CDR3 DNA reads as TGTGCCAGCTCACCTTTAGGGACAGGCGGTAACAATGAGCAGTTCTTC. Translated: CASSPLGTGGNNEQFF.

The chain uses TRBV9 and TRBJ2-1; TRBD2 might be the D (6 bases). Trimming removed 2 bases from V and 5 bases from J, with 14 bases in between. The CDR3 length is 15 residues. From germline, CDR1 is SGDLS and CDR2 YYNGEE. The CDR3 region is CASSVGAGLNNEQFF. DNA for the CDR3: TGTGCCAGCAGCGTCGGAGCGGGCCTTAACAATGAGCAGTTCTTC.

This clone has more than one count but fewer than ten. The CDR3 DNA reads as TGTGCCAGCGGAAAGAGCTCTGGAAACACCATATATTTT. Encoded protein: CASGKSSGNTIYF. This chain joins TRBV5-6 and TRBJ1-3; D gene ambiguous. The germline V gene encodes CDR1 SGHDT and CDR2 YYEEEE. V was pared by 7 bases and J by 0 bases, with 8 bases between. The CDR3 consists of 13 residues.

The chain combines TRBV11-1 with TRBJ2-5; D is uncertain. The CDR3 is made up of 14 amino acids. V was pared by 5 bases and J by 4 bases, with 14 bases between. CDR1 is SGHAT and CDR2 is FQDESV in the germline V gene (reference sequence). The CDR3 protein is CASSLEPVPETQYF. The CDR3 DNA follows: TGTGCCAGCAGCCTTGAGCCGGTCCCAGAGACCCAGTACTTC. Based on the CDR3 plus reference TRBV11-1 and TRBJ2-5, the full variable domain is EAEVAQSPRYKITEKSQAVAFWCDPISGHATLYWYRQILGQGPELLVQFQDESVVDDSQLPKDRFSAERLKGVDSTLKIQPAELGDSAMYLCASSLEPVPETQYFGPGTRLLVL.

The chain employs TRBV9 and TRBJ2-7, with a weak D call TRBD1 (5 bases). The germline V gene encodes CDR1 SGDLS and CDR2 YYNGEE. The CDR3 contains 14 residues. V was cut by 1 base and J by 3 bases, with 11 bases left in between. This CDR3 is CASSVSMDNYEQYF. CDR3 sequence (DNA): TGTGCCAGCAGCGTAAGCATGGACAACTACGAGCAGTACTTC.

The chain employs TRBV10-3 and TRBJ1-4; 7 bases are shared with TRBD1. The germline V gene encodes CDR1 ENHRY and CDR2 SYGVKD. The CDR3 extends over 14 amino acids. The V segment lost 6 bases and the J segment 5 bases; nucleotides outside the gene matches: 6. The CDR3 DNA follows: TGTGCCATCAGAGAGGGGGCCGGGAATGAAAAACTGTTTTTT. Its translation is CAIREGAGNEKLFF.

The J gene is TRBJ1-2, the V gene TRBV12-1. TRBV12-1 counts as a pseudogene. The CDR3 covers 15 residues. The CDR3 sequence: CASSFEAEANYGYTF. The CDR3 DNA reads as TGTGCCAGCAGCTTTGAGGCAGAGGCTAACTATGGCTACACCTTC.

The chain carries TRBV9 and TRBJ1-2; D is perhaps TRBD1 (6 bases). V was shortened by 5 bases and J by 7 bases, with 18 bases between the two germline ends. The CDR3 runs 14 residues. Germline V gene lookup returns CDR1 SGDLS and CDR2 YYNGEE. The CDR3 region has the DNA TGTGCCAGCAGACCCGCCGGGGGCGTCTCTGGCTACACCTTC. Protein: CASRPAGGVSGYTF.